Listed below are T cell receptor beta chains from one sample, sequenced in a study of vaccination and CD4 T cells after COVID-19. TCRdb used MiXCR to reprocess the PCR reads, holding one entry per CDR3 protein. The data show about 18,000 distinct CDR3 sequences, roughly 50% seen once. Their antigens are not known. The sequencing sample was made of CD4+ T cells from blood, cultured in vitro. Source of these receptors: a human donor who had recovered from COVID-19. CDR3s include the opening cysteine and the closing phenylalanine or tryptophan. A D gene is named only where the DNA matches it firmly. Size is stated for part of the rows, as once, few or many counts, or as a class when the clone is expanded.

. | TRBJ2-3 | . | TRBV6-5 | TGTGCCAGCAGTTACCCCTCCGCGGGGGCGGGCACAGATACGCAGTATTTT | CASSYPSAGAGTDTQYF
. | TRBJ1-2 | . | TRBV7-8 | TGTGCCAGCAGCTCCTGGACCTATGGCTACACCTTC | CASSSWTYGYTF
. | TRBJ2-1 | . | TRBV7-3 | TGTGCCAGCAGCTCGAGCAGGAATGAGCAGTTCTTC | CASSSSRNEQFF
. | TRBJ2-3 | TRBD2 | TRBV2 | TGTGCCAGCAGTGGGGTCCAGCGGGGAGATACGCAGTATTTT | CASSGVQRGDTQYF
. | TRBJ2-7 | . | TRBV10-1 | TGCGCCAGCAGTGAGGGGCGGTCCTACGAGCAGTACTTC | CASSEGRSYEQYF
. | TRBJ2-3 | . | TRBV24-1 | TGTGCCACGGGTTCGCCGGGGGCCTCAGATACGCAGTATTTT | CATGSPGASDTQYF
few | TRBJ2-3 | . | TRBV25-1 | TGTGCCAGCAGCCCCATGGGGACAGATACGCAGTATTTT | CASSPMGTDTQYF
medium-sized | TRBJ2-4 | . | TRBV20-1 | TGCAGTGCTACCATCACGGACATTCAGTACTTC | CSATITDIQYF
. | TRBJ2-2 | TRBD1 | TRBV7-9 | TGTGCCAGCAGCCGACAGGGGGAGACCGGGGAGCTGTTTTTT | CASSRQGETGELFF
. | TRBJ2-2 | TRBD1 | TRBV29-1 | TGCAGCGGGGGGACAGGGGGCAACACCGGGGAGCTGTTTTTT | CSGGTGGNTGELFF
. | TRBJ1-5 | . | TRBV12-3/TRBV12-4 | TGTGCCAGCAGTTTACACAGGGATGAACAGCCCCAGCATTTT | CASSLHRDEQPQHF
. | TRBJ2-1 | . | TRBV7-8 | TGTGCCAGCAGCTTAAGGGTGGCAAGCTCCTACAATGAGCAGTTCTTC | CASSLRVASSYNEQFF
. | TRBJ1-2 | . | TRBV28 | TGTGCCAGCAGTTTCGCCTATGGCTACACCTTC | CASSFAYGYTF
few | TRBJ1-5 | TRBD1 | TRBV12-3/TRBV12-4 | TGTGCCAGCACCTACGGGACAGTCAATCAGCCCCAGCATTTT | CASTYGTVNQPQHF
few | TRBJ2-7 | TRBD1 | TRBV6-1 | TGTGCCAGCGGTGGGACAGGGGGCGTCGAGCAGTACTTC | CASGGTGGVEQYF
. | TRBJ2-1 | . | TRBV28 | TGTGCCAGCAGTGTAGGCCACAATGAGCAGTTCTTC | CASSVGHNEQFF
few | TRBJ1-1 | . | TRBV12-3/TRBV12-4 | TGTGCCAGCAGCCCAATGGAGACTTCCTACACTGAAGCTTTCTTT | CASSPMETSYTEAFF
once | TRBJ2-5 | TRBD2 | TRBV12-3/TRBV12-4 | TGTGCCAGCAGTCACAGCGGGAGGGGGGAGACCCAGTACTTC | CASSHSGRGETQYF
few | TRBJ1-1 | . | TRBV6-1 | TGTGCCAGCACCTGGGGGGCTGAAGCTTTCTTT | CASTWGAEAFF
few | TRBJ2-5 | TRBD2 | TRBV7-8 | TGTGCCAGCAGCCCCAATTCCCTAGCGGGAGGAGGCCAGTACTTC | CASSPNSLAGGGQYF
. | TRBJ2-1 | TRBD2 | TRBV7-9 | TGTGCCAGCAGCTTAGCATCCCTAGCGGGAGACGGTTACAATGAGCAGTTCTTC | CASSLASLAGDGYNEQFF
few | TRBJ1-1 | . | TRBV10-3 | TGTGCCATCAGTATCAACCAGAGGGACACTGAAGCTTTCTTT | CAISINQRDTEAFF
. | TRBJ1-2 | . | TRBV11-1 | TGTGCCAGCAGCCCCAGGGCCCCCTCCTATGGCTACACCTTC | CASSPRAPSYGYTF
. | TRBJ2-2 | TRBD2 | TRBV20-1 | TGCAGTGCTAACCTAGCGGGAGTGGGCACCGGGGAGCTGTTTTTT | CSANLAGVGTGELFF
. | TRBJ2-3 | TRBD2 | TRBV6-1 | TGTGCCAGCAAGGCGGGAGGGCCGACAGATACGCAGTATTTT | CASKAGGPTDTQYF
few | TRBJ1-5 | . | TRBV7-8 | TGTGCCAGCAGCTTCAATGGACAGCCCCAGCATTTT | CASSFNGQPQHF
few | TRBJ1-5 | TRBD1 | TRBV19 | TGTGCCAGTATTGGGACAGGCCCCCTTAATCAGCCCCAGCATTTT | CASIGTGPLNQPQHF
once | TRBJ1-6 | . | TRBV6-2/TRBV6-3 | TGTGCCAGCAGTTACCCCGAGGGAAGTGCGACAGACTATAATTCACCCCTCCACTTT | CASSYPEGSATDYNSPLHF
. | TRBJ2-1 | . | TRBV19 | TGTGCCAGTAGGGGCACCGGACAGCAGTTCTTC | CASRGTGQQFF
. | TRBJ2-5 | . | TRBV30 | TGTGCCTGGAGTGGGGCTGCCGGGACCCAGTACTTC | CAWSGAAGTQYF
. | TRBJ2-1 | TRBD1 | TRBV20-1 | TGCAGTGCTAGGACAGGGCCCTACAATGAGCAGTTCTTC | CSARTGPYNEQFF
. | TRBJ2-1 | TRBD1 | TRBV7-9 | TGTGCCAGCAGGTCCGACAGGGGGCTGAGCTCCTACAATGAGCAGTTCTTC | CASRSDRGLSSYNEQFF
. | TRBJ1-1 | . | TRBV27 | TGTGCCAGCAGTTTTGAACAATGGGGTGAAGCTTTCTTT | CASSFEQWGEAFF
few | TRBJ2-5 | . | TRBV7-7 | TGTGCTAGCAGCCCCGGGACGGACGAAGAGACCCAGTACTTC | CASSPGTDEETQYF
few | TRBJ2-7 | . | TRBV20-1 | TGCAGTGCTAGAGGAATGGGACCTACCTACGAGCAGTACTTC | CSARGMGPTYEQYF
. | TRBJ1-1 | . | TRBV28 | TGTGCCAGCAGTTTGGGAGGGGCGCTGAGGACTGAAGCTTTCTTT | CASSLGGALRTEAFF
few | TRBJ2-5 | TRBD2 | TRBV20-1 | TGCAGTGCACCTGGACTAGCGGAGACCCAGTACTTC | CSAPGLAETQYF
few | TRBJ2-7 | TRBD2 | TRBV6-1 | TGTGCCAGCAGGACTAGCGGGAGGGCCGACGAGCAGTACTTC | CASRTSGRADEQYF
few | TRBJ1-2 | . | TRBV29-1 | TGCAGCGTTGAAGATTCGAGACGGAACTATGGCTACACCTTC | CSVEDSRRNYGYTF
few | TRBJ2-3 | . | TRBV25-1 | TGTGCCAGCAGTGTTTCCCAGGCCTATGCAGATACGCAGTATTTT | CASSVSQAYADTQYF
. | TRBJ1-1 | . | TRBV29-1 | TGCAGCGTTGTACAGGCGGAGAACACTGAAGCTTTCTTT | CSVVQAENTEAFF
. | TRBJ1-5 | TRBD1 | TRBV20-1 | TGCAGTGCTTCCGGGACAGGGGGTCAGCCCCAGCATTTT | CSASGTGGQPQHF